These 15 T cell receptor beta chains share one sample of origin, sequenced in a study of cytomegalovirus exposure and HLA in healthy donors. PCR used 60 Vbeta primers and 13 Jbeta primers. This table comes from immunoSEQ multiplex PCR, and its TCRdb copy is limited to in-frame clones, with some not included. The ten top clones account for 1.5% to 2%, within a sample of some 130,000 clones. The sequenced sample was PBMCs. The source is a woman between 40 and 50 years old in good health and CMV-seropositive.

The rearrangement links TRBV4-1 to TRBJ1-3; D is undetermined. CDR1 and CDR2 (germline): MGHRA, YSYEKL. Trimming cost V 4 bases and J 0 bases, with 10 bases left between them. CDR3 length: 15 residues. The CDR3 sequence: CASSPELSSGNTIYF. The DNA of the CDR3 is TGCGCCAGCAGCCCAGAGCTGAGCTCTGGAAACACCATATATTTT.

With respect to this clone: Other nucleotide sequences from this sample produce the same CDR3. The CDR3 protein is CASSLGRTNEKLFF. The CDR3, as DNA: TGTGCCAGCAGCTTGGGCAGGACTAATGAAAAACTGTTTTTT. The chain links TRBV5-6 to TRBJ1-4; D is unresolved. Between the trimmed V and J ends, which lost 0 bases and 2 bases, there was a span of 5 bases. Germline CDR1 SGHDT, CDR2 YYEEEE. The CDR3 has 14 residues.

CDR3 in DNA: TGCAGCGTTCCTAGCGGGACAGATACGCAGTATTTT. Translated, it gives CSVPSGTDTQYF. The gene calls are TRBV29-1 and TRBJ2-3, with 8 bases lining up with TRBD2. The J segment lost 3 bases and the V segment lost 5 bases, leaving 1 base of the junction unmatched. The germline V gene has CDR1 SQVTM and CDR2 ANQGSEA. This CDR3 spans 12 amino acids.

The chain joins TRBV10-3 to TRBJ2-5; D is perhaps TRBD2 (6 bases). The germline V gene encodes CDR1 ENHRY and CDR2 SYGVKD. The V end was cut by 10 bases, the J end by 1 base, with 10 bases between. This CDR3 region has 12 residues. As DNA, the CDR3 is TGTGCCACGGCGGGACTCCAAGAGACCCAGTACTTC. This sequence encodes CATAGLQETQYF.

The V gene is TRBV6-1, the J gene TRBJ1-5; D not resolved. Trimming removed 7 bases at V and 0 bases at J, with 13 bases between. From germline, CDR1 is MNHNS and CDR2 SASEGT. This CDR3 is built from 15 residues. The CDR3 spells CASNPLWSSNQPQHF. DNA for the CDR3: TGTGCCAGCAACCCGCTATGGAGTAGCAATCAGCCCCAGCATTTT.

The chain has TRBV9 and TRBJ2-7; TRBD1 might be the D (6 bases). Germline V gene lookup returns CDR1 SGDLS and CDR2 YYNGEE. CDR3 size: 13 residues. The ends were cut back, 4 bases at V and 3 bases at J, with 11 bases in the middle. The CDR3 sequence is CASSPGHLYEQYF. In DNA, the CDR3 is TGTGCCAGCAGCCCGGGACACCTCTACGAGCAGTACTTC.

V usage is TRBV6-1 and J usage is TRBJ2-7, with 7 bases lining up with TRBD2. Looked up from germline, CDR1 is MNHNS and CDR2 is SASEGT. This CDR3 comprises 15 residues. Germline trimming cut 2 bases from V and 4 bases from J; bases unmatched to any gene: 8. As DNA, the CDR3 is TGTGCCAGCAGTGAATATGCTAGCGGAGCATACGAGCAGTACTTC. It encodes CASSEYASGAYEQYF.

The V and J genes are TRBV30 and TRBJ2-2, with 8 bases aligning to TRBD1. The trim removed 1 base at V and 6 bases at J, leaving 4 bases unmatched. Germline CDR1 is GTSNPN and CDR2 is SVGIG (reference sequence). This CDR3 has 14 amino acids. This CDR3 reads CAWSGGQGSGELFF. Written as DNA, the CDR3 is TGTGCCTGGAGTGGAGGACAGGGCTCCGGGGAGCTGTTTTTT.

The chain uses TRBV10-3 and TRBJ2-1; the match to TRBD2 covers 9 bases. V lost 4 bases, J lost 7 bases, and 17 bases stayed unmatched. CDR1 is ENHRY and CDR2 is SYGVKD in the germline V gene. The CDR3 length is 18 residues. The CDR3 sequence is CAISGASSGSGGGNEQFF. CDR3 coding DNA: TGTGCCATCAGTGGGGCCAGTAGCGGGAGCGGAGGGGGGAATGAGCAGTTCTTC.

This chain connects TRBV28 to TRBJ1-4; TRBD1 matches at 10 bases. CDR3 size: 20 residues. Germline V gene lookup returns CDR1 MDHEN and CDR2 SYDVKM. V shed 0 bases and J 0 bases; nucleotides not matched to a gene: 10. In DNA form, the CDR3 reads TGTGCCAGCAGTTTATGGGGGCCTGGGGACAGGGGTTCAACTAATGAAAAACTGTTTTTT. It translates to CASSLWGPGDRGSTNEKLFF.

The chain couples TRBV5-1 to TRBJ2-3; TRBD2 matches 10 bases. J was trimmed by 0 bases and V by 5 bases; bases with no gene match: 3. Germline CDR1 is SGHRS and CDR2 is YFSETQ. This CDR3 region has 15 residues. The CDR3 DNA follows: TGCGCCAGCAGGAGCGGGAGGGGTAGCACAGATACGCAGTATTTT. Protein product: CASRSGRGSTDTQYF.

The V and J genes are TRBV2 and TRBJ2-7; D perhaps matches TRBD2 (6 bases). The CDR3 is 15 amino acids. Trimming stripped 2 bases from V and 4 bases from J, with 15 bases between. Germline lookup yields CDR1 SNHLY and CDR2 FYNNEI. CDR3 amino acids: CASSETGTQIYEQYF. The CDR3 coding sequence is TGTGCCAGCAGTGAAACCGGGACTCAAATTTACGAGCAGTACTTC.

The chain recombines TRBV7-3 with TRBJ1-1; 7 bases map to TRBD1. Germline V lookup: CDR1 SGHTA, CDR2 FQGTGA. After removal of 5 bases from V and 3 bases from J, the junction contained 3 bases not matched to a gene. The CDR3 length is 13 residues. CDR3 sequence (DNA): TGTGCCAGCAGCCCGGGACAGTACACTGAAGCTTTCTTT. This translates into CASSPGQYTEAFF.

V and J are TRBV5-1 and TRBJ2-2; 7 positions match TRBD1. The V and J ends lost 4 bases and 1 base, in that order; junction bases with no gene match: 4. The CDR3 length is 15 residues. Germline V gene sequence: CDR1 SGHRS, CDR2 YFSETQ. This CDR3 is CASSAYRGNTGELFF. The CDR3, as DNA: TGCGCCAGCAGCGCCTACAGGGGGAACACCGGGGAGCTGTTTTTT. Full variable domain (rest looked up from reference TRBV5-1 and TRBJ2-2): KAGVTQTPRYLIKTRGQQVTLSCSPISGHRSVSWYQQTPGQGLQFLFEYFSETQRNKGNFPGRFSGRQFSNSRSEMNVSTLELGDSALYLCASSAYRGNTGELFFGEGSRLTVL.

CDR3 loop: CASSFIGEDQPQHF. The DNA of the CDR3 is TGTGCCAGCAGTTTTATAGGGGAAGACCAGCCCCAGCATTTT. V gene TRBV28 combines with J gene TRBJ1-5, with D perhaps matching TRBD1 (5 bases). Germline values: CDR1 MDHEN, CDR2 SYDVKM. The CDR3 has 14 residues. V dropped 3 bases and J dropped 7 bases, with 13 bases sitting between them.